The 26 T cell receptor beta chains below all came from one sample that was sequenced in a study of Graves' ophthalmopathy and Graves' hyperthyroidism (dated by TCRdb to 2017 to 2018). The run used an Illumina HiSeq 2000. For repertoire sequencing, the TCR beta CDR3 regions were amplified from RNA transcripts. HTBI primers and the Qiagen OneStep RT-PCR kit were used in a first-round RT-PCR, which was followed by a second-round multiplex PCR, size selection and purification. TCRdb reprocessing: public reads trimmed at Q25 with fastp, clones called with MiXCR, in-frame beta chains kept. For every CDR3 protein sequence, its rows merge into one entry that carries the most common genes and DNA. In all, the sample holds about 700,000 distinct CDR3 sequences, and 35% to 50% of those were seen once. The ten biggest clones cover approximately 46% of the sample. The sample taken for sequencing was peripheral blood. Receptor source: an adult man with Graves' ophthalmopathy.

In its sample, this clonotype was seen many times. The V and J genes are TRBV7-9 and TRBJ1-1; D unresolved. Trimming left V 1 base short and J 1 base short, with 10 bases between. This CDR3 has 15 amino acids. Germline CDR1 and CDR2: SEHNR and FQNEAQ (reference sequence). CDR3 nucleotide sequence: TGTGCCAGCAGCTTAGTCGGTCAGAGGAACACTGAAGCTTTCTTT. Encoded protein: CASSLVGQRNTEAFF.

With regard to this clonotype: A read error may produce the germline difference seen at one junction end. The chain joins TRBV20-1 to TRBJ2-5; 10 positions match TRBD2. This CDR3 comprises 18 residues. Germline CDR1 is DFQATT and CDR2 is SNEGSKA (reference sequence). DNA of the CDR3: TGCAGTGCGGACAAGATTAGCGGGAGGTGGCTGAGACAAGAGACACAGTACTTC. It translates to CSADKISGRWLRQETQYF.

The chain couples TRBV25-1 to TRBJ2-2, with D maybe TRBD2 (5 bases). V was clipped by 5 bases and J by 6 bases, with 19 bases between them. CDR3 length: 16 residues. The germline CDR1 and CDR2 sequences are MGHDK and SYGVNS. The CDR3 reads CASSRSVGVGPGELFF. The CDR3 region has the DNA TGTGCCAGCAGTAGGTCAGTGGGAGTCGGTCCCGGGGAGCTGTTTTTT.

This clonotype came up once. The chain has TRBV7-9 and TRBJ2-3; 8 bases line up with TRBD1. The trim removed 5 bases at V and 6 bases at J, leaving 7 bases unmatched. The CDR3 is 14 amino acids. Germline V gene lookup returns CDR1 SEHNR and CDR2 FQNEAQ (reference sequence). This CDR3 is CASSPDRAGDTQYF. CDR3 nucleotides: TGTGCCAGCAGCCCGGACAGGGCGGGGGATACGCAGTATTTT.

Concerning this clonotype: Sequence at one end of the junction differs from germline and may be a read error. This chain joins TRBV7-9 and TRBJ2-6, with TRBD1 matching 7 bases. CDR3 length: 14 residues. CDR1 is SEHNR, CDR2 FQNEAQ, per germline (reference sequence). CDR3 region: CASSYRDSKSAEAF. As DNA, the CDR3 is TGTGCCAGCAGCTACCGGGACAGCAAATCGGCTGAAGCTTTC.

This clonotype was observed many times. The J gene is TRBJ2-7, the V gene TRBV7-9; 8 bases align to TRBD2. This CDR3 is built from 15 residues. Trimming cost V 1 base and J 2 bases; bases outside gene matches: 4. Germline loops: CDR1 SEHNR, CDR2 FQNEAQ (reference sequence). CDR3 in DNA: TGTGCCAGCAGCTTAGTAGCGGGGCCAGCCTACGAGCAGTACTTC. Its translation is CASSLVAGPAYEQYF.

CDR3 protein: CASSDRTGRKTQYF. The CDR3 DNA is TGTGCCAGCAGTGACCGGACAGGGAGAAAGACCCAGTACTTC. The gene calls are TRBV2 and TRBJ2-5, with 8 bases aligning to TRBD1. The CDR3 has 14 residues. With V trimmed by 3 bases and J by 6 bases, 6 bases remained unmatched. Per germline, CDR1 SNHLY and CDR2 FYNNEI.

This clonotype was found many times. The chain joins TRBV7-9 to TRBJ2-7, with TRBD1 matching over 10 bases. The V and J ends lost 2 bases and 4 bases, in that order; junction bases with no gene match: 5. This CDR3 region has 15 residues. Per the germline V gene, CDR1 is SEHNR and CDR2 is FQNEAQ (reference sequence). In DNA form, the CDR3 reads TGTGCCAGCAGCTTATGGCGGACAGGGGGGTACGAGCAGTACTTC. Its translation: CASSLWRTGGYEQYF.

This CDR3 reads CASSLEQLGSTDTQYF. CDR3 sequence (DNA): TGCGCCAGCAGCTTGGAACAGTTGGGGTCCACAGATACGCAGTATTTT. This sequence joins TRBV5-1 and TRBJ2-3; D unresolved. The CDR3 is 16 residues long. Germline V gene sequence: CDR1 SGHRS, CDR2 YFSETQ. V shed 0 bases and J shed 2 bases, with 13 bases lying between them.

This clonotype was found a few times. The CDR3 DNA follows: TGTGCCAGCAGCGTGGGGGGCGTAGGTAGAACTGAAGCTTTCTTT. Protein product: CASSVGGVGRTEAFF. The chain recombines TRBV9 with TRBJ1-1; D is perhaps TRBD1 (6 bases). Trimming took off 2 bases at V and 5 bases at J, with 16 bases between the two ends. The CDR3 sequence is 15 residues long. Germline values: CDR1 SGDLS, CDR2 YYNGEE.

The rearrangement uses TRBV9 and TRBJ2-7; 8 bases are shared with TRBD2. Germline assignment: CDR1 SGDLS and CDR2 YYNGEE. V lost 4 bases and J lost 5; bases outside the gene matches: 20. CDR3 length equals 18 residues. The CDR3 nucleotides read TGTGCCAGCAGCCAAGATTTGGCCGGGGCGGGAGGAGGTGACGAGCAGTACTTC. It is translated as CASSQDLAGAGGGDEQYF.

The chain is built from TRBV2 and TRBJ1-1, with 9 positions matching TRBD1. The trim removed 6 bases at V and 0 bases at J, leaving 11 bases unmatched. This CDR3 is 17 amino acids long. Looked up from germline, CDR1 is SNHLY and CDR2 is FYNNEI. The CDR3 DNA is TGTGCCAGCAGCCAAGTGTTCGGACAGGGGCTGAACACTGAAGCTTTCTTT. Translation: CASSQVFGQGLNTEAFF. Based on the CDR3 plus reference TRBV2 and TRBJ1-1, the full variable domain is EPEVTQTPSHQVTQMGQEVILRCVPISNHLYFYWYRQILGQKVEFLVSFYNNEISEKSEIFDDQFSVERPDGSNFTLKIRSTKLEDSAMYFCASSQVFGQGLNTEAFFGQGTRLTVV.

This clonotype was found a few times. At one boundary the junction diverges from the germline segment, which might be a read error. This chain joins TRBV7-9 and TRBJ2-7; D could derive from TRBD1 or TRBD2 (5 bases each). There are 15 residues in the CDR3. In germline, CDR1 is SEHNR, CDR2 FQNEAQ (reference sequence). CDR3 in DNA: TGTGCCAGCAGCCTAGCTCCGGGGCCTACCTACGAGCAGTACTTC. Translation: CASSLAPGPTYEQYF.

This chain connects TRBV25-1 to TRBJ1-2; D gene uncertain. The CDR3 runs 15 residues. V lost 3 bases, J lost 6 bases, and 17 bases lay in between. From germline, CDR1 is MGHDK and CDR2 SYGVNS. The CDR3 DNA sequence: TGTGCCAGCAGTGATAGTGCCGGGGAGAGGGATGGCTACACCTTC. Its translation: CASSDSAGERDGYTF.

J is TRBJ1-1 and V is TRBV19; D is unresolved. The germline gives CDR1 LNHDA, CDR2 SQIVND (reference sequence). The V and J ends lost 3 bases and 0 bases respectively, with 14 bases between them. The CDR3 length is 16 residues. CDR3 sequence: CASSMGTGLLNTEAFF. The CDR3, as DNA: TGTGCCAGTAGTATGGGAACGGGGTTACTGAACACTGAAGCTTTCTTT.

The chain is built from TRBV2 and TRBJ2-7; 9 bases are shared with TRBD2. Germline CDR1 and CDR2: SNHLY and FYNNEI. With 6 bases clipped from V and 7 bases from J, the junction kept 13 bases outside the gene matches. The CDR3 spans 15 residues. CDR3 sequence: CASSMRLAAPPEQYF. The CDR3 DNA follows: TGTGCCAGCAGCATGAGACTAGCGGCCCCCCCGGAGCAGTACTTC. Full variable domain (missing parts from reference TRBV2 and TRBJ2-7): EPEVTQTPSHQVTQMGQEVILRCVPISNHLYFYWYRQILGQKVEFLVSFYNNEISEKSEIFDDQFSVERPDGSNFTLKIRSTKLEDSAMYFCASSMRLAAPPEQYFGPGTRLTVT.

This clonotype has only a few counts. The genes are TRBV7-6 and TRBJ2-6, with D unclear. Trimming left V 6 bases short and J 2 bases short, with 11 bases between. The CDR3 runs 15 residues. Germline V gives CDR1 SGHVS, CDR2 FNYEAQ. The CDR3 loop reads CASSEAPAGANVLTF. CDR3 nucleotide sequence: TGTGCCAGCAGTGAAGCCCCGGCTGGGGCCAACGTCCTGACTTTC.

This clonotype was seen a few times. The chain is built from TRBV12-3 or TRBV12-4 and TRBJ1-4, with 9 nucleotides matching TRBD1. J was trimmed by 10 bases and V by 6 bases; bases with no gene match: 9. This CDR3 has 14 amino acids. The CDR3 DNA is TGTGCCAGCAGCCGGACAGGGGATCGTGCAAAACTGTTTTTT. Its translation: CASSRTGDRAKLFF.

This clonotype came up a few times. The chain is built from TRBV29-1 and TRBJ2-3, with a possible D match to TRBD1 (6 bases). The V and J ends lost 7 bases and 0 bases respectively, with 11 bases between them. This CDR3 spans 13 amino acids. Germline assignment: CDR1 SQVTM and CDR2 ANQGSEA. CDR3: CSAGTPSTDTQYF. CDR3 DNA: TGCAGCGCGGGGACACCTAGCACAGATACGCAGTATTTT.

This chain connects TRBV12-3 or TRBV12-4 to TRBJ2-6, with 7 positions matching TRBD1. The CDR3 is made up of 17 amino acids. V lost 5 bases and J lost 0; bases outside the gene matches: 7. The CDR3 DNA sequence: TGTGCCAGCAGTCCGTGGACAGGAGACTCTGGGGCCAACGTCCTGACTTTC. It yields the protein CASSPWTGDSGANVLTF.

The genes are TRBV6-6 and TRBJ2-7, with 14 bases aligning to TRBD2. CDR1 and CDR2 (germline): MNHNY, SVGAGI (reference sequence). The junction had 15 bases not matched to a gene; V was cut back by 1 base and J by 4 bases. The CDR3 has 20 residues. The CDR3 here is CASSYFRTSGRRSIMYEQYF. CDR3 in DNA: TGTGCCAGCAGTTACTTCAGGACTAGCGGGAGGAGGTCGATCATGTACGAGCAGTACTTC.

This clonotype was seen only once. This sequence joins TRBV28 and TRBJ1-5, with TRBD1 as a possible D gene (5 bases). The V gene lost 11 bases and the J gene lost 0 bases, with 17 bases spanning the gap. This CDR3 is 15 amino acids long. Germline V gene data show CDR1 as MDHEN and CDR2 as SYDVKM. The CDR3, as DNA: TGTGCCTCAACTGGGGGGGGTTATAGCAATCAGCCCCAGCATTTT. Its translation is CASTGGGYSNQPQHF.

In this sample, this clonotype turned up once. The CDR3 nucleotides read TGCGCCAGCAGTTCTCAAGGACAGGGCGCAGATACGCAGTATTTT. It codes for CASSSQGQGADTQYF. The rearrangement joins TRBV10-2 to TRBJ2-3, with TRBD1 identical over 8 bases. Trimming at V came to 5 bases and at J to 4 bases, leaving 8 bases not matched to a gene. This CDR3 is 15 amino acids long. Germline loops: CDR1 WSHSY, CDR2 SAAADI.

V usage is TRBV25-1 and J usage is TRBJ2-2, with 9 positions matching TRBD1. V trimming: 5 bases; J trimming: 3 bases; junction bases outside the gene matches: 13. CDR3 length: 18 amino acids. Germline V gene lookup returns CDR1 MGHDK and CDR2 SYGVNS. The CDR3 region has the DNA TGTGCCAGCAGTTTATCCCCCCGGGACAGGGCGTACACCGGGGAGCTGTTTTTT. It specifies CASSLSPRDRAYTGELFF.

The chain joins TRBV7-9 to TRBJ2-5; tentatively, D is TRBD1 (6 bases). V was shortened by 5 bases and J by 2 bases, with 15 bases between the two germline ends. The CDR3 spans 15 residues. Germline V gives CDR1 SEHNR, CDR2 FQNEAQ (reference sequence). The CDR3: CASSQGPGTQETQYF. Written as DNA, the CDR3 is TGTGCCAGCAGCCAAGGACCCGGGACACAAGAGACCCAGTACTTC.

The chain links TRBV6-6 to TRBJ2-7; possibly TRBD1 or TRBD2 for D (6 bases each). This CDR3 contains 13 residues. V was pared by 8 bases and J by 2 bases, with 13 bases between. Germline V gene data show CDR1 as MNHNY and CDR2 as SVGAGI (reference sequence). CDR3 loop: CASGRTEAYEQYF. For the CDR3, the DNA is TGTGCCAGCGGGAGGACAGAGGCCTACGAGCAGTACTTC.